Presented here are 2 T cell receptor beta chains from one specimen sequenced in a study of cytomegalovirus exposure and HLA in healthy donors. The PCR ran on 60 Vbeta and 13 Jbeta primers. Produced via immunoSEQ multiplex PCR; TCRdb's table is partial and in-frame only. The data hold some 150,000 clones, with over 75% observed a single time. Source material: PBMCs. These receptors all stem from a young man in good health and CMV-seropositive.

The V and J genes are TRBV28 and TRBJ1-2; possibly TRBD1 for D (6 bases). The CDR3 consists of 12 residues. The germline gives CDR1 MDHEN, CDR2 SYDVKM. V lost 4 bases to trimming and J lost 8 bases, with 11 bases between them. Here the CDR3 reads CASSSTGYGYTF. The DNA of the CDR3 is TGTGCCAGCAGTTCAACAGGGTACGGCTACACCTTC.

The chain joins TRBV6-4 to TRBJ2-1, with TRBD2 matching over 12 bases. V gave up 6 bases and J gave up 7 bases; unmatched junction bases: 7. The CDR3 runs 15 residues. The germline V gene encodes CDR1 MRHNA and CDR2 SNTAGT. CDR3 nucleotides: TGTGCCAGCAGCCCTAGCGGGGGGGCCCAGAATGAGCAGTTCTTC. Amino acid sequence: CASSPSGGAQNEQFF.